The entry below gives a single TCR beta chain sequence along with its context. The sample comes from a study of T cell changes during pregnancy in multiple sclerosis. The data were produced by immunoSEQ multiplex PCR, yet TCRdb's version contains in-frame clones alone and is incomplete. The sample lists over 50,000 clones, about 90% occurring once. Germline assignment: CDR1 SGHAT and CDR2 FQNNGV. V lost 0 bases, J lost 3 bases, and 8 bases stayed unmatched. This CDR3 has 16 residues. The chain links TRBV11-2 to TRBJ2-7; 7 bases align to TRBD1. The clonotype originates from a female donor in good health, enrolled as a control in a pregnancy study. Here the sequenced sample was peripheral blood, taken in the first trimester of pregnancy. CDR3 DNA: TGTGCCAGCAGCTTAGATCTTACAGGGGTGCACTACGAGCAGTACTTC. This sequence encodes CASSLDLTGVHYEQYF.